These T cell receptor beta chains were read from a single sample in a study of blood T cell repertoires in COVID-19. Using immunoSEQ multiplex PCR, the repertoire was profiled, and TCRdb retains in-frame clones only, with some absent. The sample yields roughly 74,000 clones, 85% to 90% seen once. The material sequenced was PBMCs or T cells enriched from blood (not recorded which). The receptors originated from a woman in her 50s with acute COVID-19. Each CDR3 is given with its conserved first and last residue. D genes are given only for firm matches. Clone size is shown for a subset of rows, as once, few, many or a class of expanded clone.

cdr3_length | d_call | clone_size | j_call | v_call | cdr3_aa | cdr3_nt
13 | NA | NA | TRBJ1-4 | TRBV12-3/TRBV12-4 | CASSLEGLEKLFF | TGTGCCAGCAGTTTAGAGGGACTAGAAAAACTGTTTTTT
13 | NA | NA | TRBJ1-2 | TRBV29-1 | CSVEGITGYGYTF | TGCAGCGTTGAAGGTATCACTGGCTATGGCTACACCTTC
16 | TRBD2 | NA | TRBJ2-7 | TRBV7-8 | CASSPRVLAGGHEQYF | TGTGCCAGCAGCCCGCGGGTTTTAGCGGGAGGTCACGAGCAGTACTTC
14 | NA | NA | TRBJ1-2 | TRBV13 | CASSSGEGDYGYTF | TGTGCCAGCAGCTCCGGGGAGGGGGACTATGGCTACACCTTC
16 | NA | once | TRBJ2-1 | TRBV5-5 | CASSLVPRQGVNEQFF | TGTGCCAGCAGCTTGGTGCCTCGCCAGGGTGTCAATGAGCAGTTCTTC
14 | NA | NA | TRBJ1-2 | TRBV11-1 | CASSPLPLAHGYTF | TGTGCCAGCAGCCCCCTTCCCCTGGCCCATGGCTACACCTTC
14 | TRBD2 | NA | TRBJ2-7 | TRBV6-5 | CASSLGLAGDEQYF | TGTGCCAGCAGCCTCGGACTAGCGGGAGACGAGCAGTACTTC
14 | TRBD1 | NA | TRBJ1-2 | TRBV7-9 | CASSLKGGEDGYTF | TGTGCCAGCAGCTTAAAAGGGGGCGAGGATGGCTACACCTTC
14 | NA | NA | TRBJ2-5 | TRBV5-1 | CASSERQVQETQYF | TGCGCCAGCAGCGAGAGACAGGTTCAAGAGACCCAGTACTTC
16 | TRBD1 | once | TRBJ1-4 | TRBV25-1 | CASSDSDRHRGEKLFF | TGTGCCAGCAGTGACTCGGATCGTCACAGGGGTGAAAAACTGTTTTTT
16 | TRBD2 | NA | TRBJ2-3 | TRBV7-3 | CASSLLRTSGTDTQYF | TGTGCCAGCAGCTTATTGAGGACTAGCGGCACAGATACGCAGTATTTT
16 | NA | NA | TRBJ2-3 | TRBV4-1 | CASSQDYSSVEDTQYF | TGCGCCAGCAGCCAAGACTATTCTAGCGTGGAAGATACGCAGTATTTT
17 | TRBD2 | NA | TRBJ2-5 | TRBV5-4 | CASSLELAGGGRETQYF | TGTGCCAGCAGCTTGGAACTAGCGGGAGGGGGCAGAGAGACCCAGTACTTC
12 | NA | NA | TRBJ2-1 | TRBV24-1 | CATSGEWNEQFF | TGTGCCACCAGTGGGGAGTGGAATGAGCAGTTCTTC
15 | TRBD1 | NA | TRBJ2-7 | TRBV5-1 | CASSPPGQGNNEQYF | TGCGCCAGCAGCCCTCCGGGACAGGGGAACAACGAGCAGTACTTC
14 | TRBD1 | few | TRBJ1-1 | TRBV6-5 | CASRGQGWNTEAFF | TGTGCCAGCAGGGGACAGGGCTGGAACACTGAAGCTTTCTTT
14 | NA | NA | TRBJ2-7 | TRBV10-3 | CAIKLELGSYEQYF | TGTGCCATCAAGTTGGAACTAGGCTCCTACGAGCAGTACTTC
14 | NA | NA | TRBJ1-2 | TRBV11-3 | CASSSSGGEGGYTF | TGTGCCAGCAGCTCTTCCGGGGGTGAGGGGGGCTACACCTTC
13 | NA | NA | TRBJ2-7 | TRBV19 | CASNGGENYEQYF | TGTGCCAGTAATGGCGGGGAGAACTACGAGCAGTACTTC
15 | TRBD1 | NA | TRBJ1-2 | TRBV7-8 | CASSLEQGGLYGYTF | TGTGCCAGCAGCTTAGAACAGGGGGGCCTCTATGGCTACACCTTC
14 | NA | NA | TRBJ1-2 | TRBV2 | CASSVQGAVSGYTF | TGTGCCAGCAGTGTCCAGGGCGCGGTTTCTGGCTACACCTTC
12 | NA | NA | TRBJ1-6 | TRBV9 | CASSQTQGPLHF | TGTGCCAGCAGCCAAACCCAGGGACCCCTCCACTTT
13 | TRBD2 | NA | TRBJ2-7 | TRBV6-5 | CASKELAGYEQYF | TGTGCCAGCAAGGAACTAGCGGGCTACGAGCAGTACTTC
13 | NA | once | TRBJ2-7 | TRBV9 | CASSVGQSYEQYF | TGTGCCAGCAGCGTCGGACAATCCTACGAGCAGTACTTC
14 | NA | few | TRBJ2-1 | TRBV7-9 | CASSPGLRYNEQFF | TGTGCCAGCAGCCCTGGACTTCGATACAATGAGCAGTTCTTC
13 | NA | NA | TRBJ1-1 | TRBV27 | CASSLRGRTEAFF | TGTGCCAGCAGTTTGAGGGGGAGAACTGAAGCTTTCTTT
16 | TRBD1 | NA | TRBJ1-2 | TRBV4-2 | CASSQQGQGDSYGYTF | TGTGCCAGCAGCCAACAGGGACAGGGTGATAGCTATGGCTACACCTTC
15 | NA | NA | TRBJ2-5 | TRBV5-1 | CASRPLTGVAETQYF | TGCGCCAGCAGACCGTTGACGGGGGTGGCAGAGACCCAGTACTTC
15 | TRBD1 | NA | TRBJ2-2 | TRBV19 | CASRLMGQVAGELFF | TGTGCCAGTAGGCTTATGGGACAGGTGGCCGGGGAGCTGTTTTTT
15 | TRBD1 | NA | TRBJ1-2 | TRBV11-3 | CASSLAGQGLYGYTF | TGTGCCAGCAGCTTAGCCGGACAGGGTCTTTATGGCTACACCTTC
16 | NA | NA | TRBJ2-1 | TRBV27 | CASSFPGTSSYNEQFF | TGTGCCAGCAGTTTCCCCGGGACAAGCTCCTACAATGAGCAGTTCTTC
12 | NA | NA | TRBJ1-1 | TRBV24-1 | CATSDFAGDAFF | TGTGCCACCAGTGATTTTGCGGGCGACGCTTTCTTT
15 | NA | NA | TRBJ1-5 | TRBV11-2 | CASTTLEGRYQPQHF | TGTGCCAGCACCACCCTGGAGGGGAGGTACCAGCCCCAGCATTTT
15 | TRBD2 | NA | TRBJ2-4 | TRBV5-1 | CASSPGSGGKNIQYF | TGCGCCAGCAGCCCCGGTAGCGGGGGGAAAAACATTCAGTACTTC
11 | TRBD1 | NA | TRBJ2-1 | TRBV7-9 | CASSPGTGLLF | TGTGCCAGCAGCCCCGGGACAGGGCTCCTCTTC
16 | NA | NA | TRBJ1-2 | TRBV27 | CASSLSGGSPPYGYTF | TGTGCCAGCAGTTTATCGGGAGGTTCACCGCCCTATGGCTACACCTTC
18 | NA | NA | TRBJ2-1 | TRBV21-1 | CASSKDGDSGTSYNEQFF | TGTGCCAGCAGCAAAGATGGGGATAGCGGGACGTCCTACAATGAGCAGTTCTTC
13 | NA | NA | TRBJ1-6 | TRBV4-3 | CASSQEQDSPLHF | TGCGCCAGCAGCCAGGAACAGGATTCACCCCTCCACTTT
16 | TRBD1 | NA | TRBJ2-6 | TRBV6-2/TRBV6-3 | CASSGTVGSGANVLTF | TGTGCCAGCAGCGGGACAGTAGGCTCTGGGGCCAACGTCCTGACTTTC
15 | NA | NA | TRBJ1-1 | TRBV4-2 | CASSQGTGWRTEAFF | TGTGCCAGCAGCCAAGGAACGGGGTGGCGCACTGAAGCTTTCTTT
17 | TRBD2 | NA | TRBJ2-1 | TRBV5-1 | CASSIGHSGNSYNEQFF | TGCGCCAGCAGCATTGGACATAGCGGGAACTCCTACAATGAGCAGTTCTTC
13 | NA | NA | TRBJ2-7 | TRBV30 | CAWSAGTNYEQYF | TGTGCCTGGAGTGCCGGGACAAACTACGAGCAGTACTTC
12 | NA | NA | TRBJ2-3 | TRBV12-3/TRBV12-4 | CASSFADYTQYF | TGTGCCAGCAGTTTTGCAGACTATACGCAGTATTTT
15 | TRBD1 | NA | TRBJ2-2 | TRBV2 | CASSLQGPNTGELFF | TGTGCCAGCAGTCTACAGGGGCCTAACACCGGGGAGCTGTTTTTT
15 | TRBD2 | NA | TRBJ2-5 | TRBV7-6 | CASSLWTSGRETQYF | TGTGCCAGCAGCCTCTGGACTAGCGGGAGAGAGACCCAGTACTTC
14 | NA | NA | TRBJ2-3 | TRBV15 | CATSRAGGTDTQYF | TGTGCCACCAGCAGAGCGGGAGGCACAGATACGCAGTATTTT
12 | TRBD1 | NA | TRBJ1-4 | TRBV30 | CALGQGNEKLFF | TGTGCCCTCGGACAGGGGAATGAAAAACTGTTTTTT
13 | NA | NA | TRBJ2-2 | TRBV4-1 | CASSSPTSGELFF | TGCGCCAGCAGCTCGCCTACCTCCGGGGAGCTGTTTTTT
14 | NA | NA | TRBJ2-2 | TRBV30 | CAWSVLGSAGELFF | TGTGCCTGGAGTGTACTGGGGAGCGCCGGGGAGCTGTTTTTT
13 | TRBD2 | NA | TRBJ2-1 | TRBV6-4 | CASSVAREGEQFF | TGTGCCAGCAGTGTGGCGAGGGAGGGTGAGCAGTTCTTC
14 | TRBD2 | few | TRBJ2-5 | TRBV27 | CASSLFLGGETQYF | TGTGCCAGCAGTTTATTCTTGGGAGGGGAGACCCAGTACTTC
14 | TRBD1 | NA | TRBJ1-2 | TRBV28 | CASSPPTGIRGYTF | TGTGCCAGCAGTCCCCCGACAGGGATAAGGGGCTACACCTTC
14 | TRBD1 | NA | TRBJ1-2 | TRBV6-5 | CASRQGQGNYGYTF | TGTGCCAGCAGACAAGGACAGGGGAACTATGGCTACACCTTC